The 17 T cell receptor beta chains given below trace back to one sample, sequenced in a study of immune cell composition in non-small cell lung cancer. Repertoires were generated with immunoSEQ multiplex PCR, while TCRdb's copy carries only in-frame clones and drops some. The top ten clones hold around 20% of a sample with under 3,000 clones, roughly 80% of them seen once. The sequencing input was lung tumor tissue. Receptors originate from a human donor with non-small cell lung cancer.

The V call is TRBV19, the J call TRBJ2-5; 9 bases are a match to TRBD1. The CDR3 sequence is 15 residues long. Germline lookup yields CDR1 LNHDA and CDR2 SQIVND (reference sequence). The V segment lost 4 bases and the J segment 5 bases; nucleotides outside the gene matches: 8. CDR3 DNA: TGTGCCAGTAGTAGGCTCACAGGGGGCTGGGAGACCCAGTACTTC. Translating it yields CASSRLTGGWETQYF.

The chain joins TRBV5-4 to TRBJ1-6; 7 bases are a match to TRBD1. The junction had 12 bases not matched to a gene; V was cut back by 3 bases and J by 6 bases. CDR1 is SGHNT and CDR2 is YYREEE in the germline V gene (reference sequence). This CDR3 is 17 amino acids long. CDR3 loop: CASSSGTENSFNSPLHF. For the CDR3, the DNA is TGTGCCAGCAGCTCCGGGACAGAGAATTCGTTTAATTCACCCCTCCACTTT.

V usage is TRBV7-2 and J usage is TRBJ2-3; D is ambiguous. V was trimmed by 1 base and J by 4 bases, leaving 15 bases between them. The germline gives CDR1 SGHTA, CDR2 FQGNSA. The CDR3 covers 16 residues. CDR3 in amino acids: CASSLGARKKSDTQYF. The CDR3, as DNA: TGTGCCAGCAGCTTAGGAGCCCGCAAGAAATCAGATACGCAGTATTTT. The entire variable domain, with the rest obtained from reference TRBV7-2 and TRBJ2-3, is as follows: GAGVSQSPSNKVTEKGKDVELRCDPISGHTALYWYRQSLGQGLEFLIYFQGNSAPDKSGLPSDRFSAERTGGSVSTLTIQRTQQEDSAVYLCASSLGARKKSDTQYFGPGTRLTVL.

V gene TRBV6-6 combines with J gene TRBJ2-1; a possible D gene is TRBD1 (7 bases). The germline V gene encodes CDR1 MNHNY and CDR2 SVGAGI (reference sequence). Trimming cost V 8 bases and J 1 base, with 12 bases left between them. The length of the CDR3 is 14 residues. CDR3 region: CASHSGGSYNEQFF. CDR3 nucleotide sequence: TGTGCCAGCCACTCAGGGGGGTCCTACAATGAGCAGTTCTTC.

The chain couples TRBV7-9 to TRBJ2-6; perhaps TRBD2 as D (5 bases). Per the germline V gene, CDR1 is SEHNR and CDR2 is FQNEAQ (reference sequence). The CDR3 length is 16 residues. V lost 4 bases to trimming and J lost 0 bases, with 10 bases between them. CDR3 amino acids: CASSSGRDSGANVLTF. The CDR3 coding sequence is TGTGCCAGCAGCTCTGGACGGGACTCTGGGGCCAACGTCCTGACTTTC.

In this sample, this clone turned up a few times. The CDR3 here is CAISDYQGPSQNIQYF. In DNA, the CDR3 is TGTGCCATCAGTGACTACCAGGGTCCAAGCCAAAACATTCAGTACTTC. This chain links TRBV10-3 with TRBJ2-4; a possible D gene is TRBD1 (5 bases). Germline V gives CDR1 ENHRY, CDR2 SYGVKD. V gave up 3 bases and J gave up 5 bases, with 17 bases separating them. The CDR3 is made up of 16 amino acids.

The V call is TRBV7-2, the J call TRBJ1-1, with D uncertain. The CDR3 contains 12 residues. V was trimmed by 5 bases and J by 8 bases, leaving 12 bases between them. Germline values: CDR1 SGHTA, CDR2 FQGNSA. CDR3 coding DNA: TGTGCCAGCAGCATGACGGGATGGGAAGCTTTCTTT. As protein: CASSMTGWEAFF.

The CDR3 sequence: CASSVSRGLSNQPQHF. In nucleotides, the CDR3 is TGTGCCAGCAGTGTTAGCAGGGGGCTCAGCAATCAGCCCCAGCATTTT. This chain links TRBV2 with TRBJ1-5; TRBD1 aligns across 8 bases. V was clipped by 4 bases and J by 1 base; unmatched bases: 6. Germline loops: CDR1 SNHLY, CDR2 FYNNEI. CDR3 length: 16 residues.

This rearrangement joins TRBV7-8 to TRBJ1-1; TRBD1 might be the D (5 bases). Germline V CDR1 and CDR2: SGHVS, FQNEAQ. The CDR3 sequence is 14 residues long. The V and J ends lost 2 bases and 2 bases respectively, with 9 bases between them. The DNA of the CDR3 is TGTGCCAGCAGCTTACTAGGGGATAACACTGAAGCTTTCTTT. Protein sequence: CASSLLGDNTEAFF.

The chain links TRBV7-9 to TRBJ2-6; the match to TRBD2 covers 7 bases. V trimming: 4 bases; J trimming: 0 bases; junction bases outside the gene matches: 3. The germline V gene has CDR1 SEHNR and CDR2 FQNEAQ (reference sequence). CDR3 length equals 16 residues. Here the CDR3 reads CASSSGRASGANVLTF. The CDR3 DNA follows: TGTGCCAGCAGCTCAGGGAGGGCCTCTGGGGCCAACGTCCTGACTTTC.

As for this clone: The germline gene is not matched at one end of the junction; a read error may be the cause. The rearrangement uses TRBV2 and TRBJ1-6; 7 bases line up with TRBD1. Germline V CDR1 and CDR2: SNHLY, FYNNEI. CDR3 length: 16 amino acids. CDR3 coding DNA: TGTGCCAGCAGTGAAGCGGACAGGTACTATAGTTCACCCCTCCACTTT. Encoded protein: CASSEADRYYSSPLHF.

The rearrangement uses TRBV4-1 and TRBJ1-1, with no clear D. The CDR3 has 14 residues. The germline V gene has CDR1 MGHRA and CDR2 YSYEKL. Trimming removed 4 bases from V and 1 base from J, with 10 bases in between. CDR3 protein: CASSLSLGNTEAFF. Here the CDR3 DNA reads TGCGCCAGCAGCCTTTCCCTAGGGAACACTGAAGCTTTCTTT.

The chain recombines TRBV6-5 with TRBJ1-2; perhaps TRBD1 as D (6 bases). Trimming removed 6 bases from V and 8 bases from J, with 19 bases in between. This CDR3 is 14 amino acids long. In germline, CDR1 is MNHEY, CDR2 SVGAGI. The CDR3 DNA is TGTGCCAGCAGGGTAACAGGGCGGCAGGGGGGCTACACCTTC. It specifies CASRVTGRQGGYTF.

The chain uses TRBV6-6 and TRBJ2-7; tentatively, D is TRBD1 (6 bases). V lost 4 bases and J 3 bases, leaving 16 bases between the germline ends. Germline V gene lookup returns CDR1 MNHNY and CDR2 SVGAGI (reference sequence). The CDR3 has 15 amino acids. CDR3: CASSSEPTGGYEQYF. The DNA for the CDR3 is TGTGCCAGCAGTTCCGAACCGACAGGCGGCTACGAGCAGTACTTC.

In DNA, the CDR3 is TGTGCCAGCAGCTTAGTAGCAGCGGGGAGGGAGACCCAGTACTTC. As protein: CASSLVAAGRETQYF. The V call is TRBV11-2, the J call TRBJ2-5; 7 bases align to TRBD2. The germline CDR1 and CDR2 sequences are SGHAT and FQNNGV. This CDR3 is built from 15 residues. The V and J ends lost 1 base and 5 bases, in that order; junction bases with no gene match: 7.

The V and J genes are TRBV9 and TRBJ1-2; 10 bases align to TRBD1. The CDR3 consists of 15 residues. In germline, CDR1 is SGDLS, CDR2 YYNGEE. J was trimmed by 5 bases and V by 4 bases; bases with no gene match: 8. DNA for the CDR3: TGTGCCAGCAGCTCCTGGACAGGGGGGACATATGGCTACACCTTC. Protein product: CASSSWTGGTYGYTF.

The chain joins TRBV5-1 to TRBJ2-1; a weak D match, TRBD1 (5 bases). This CDR3 is built from 11 residues. CDR1 SGHRS and CDR2 YFSETQ come from the germline V gene. The ends were cut back, 1 base at V and 13 bases at J, with 9 bases in the middle. The CDR3 loop reads CASSLSGQQFF. The CDR3 DNA sequence: TGCGCCAGCAGCTTGTCAGGGCAACAGTTCTTC.